This T cell receptor (beta chain) was sequenced for a study of T cell repertoires in cytomegalovirus infection. Looking at the study overall: It was the public TCR beta signatures that indicated both CMV infection and matching HLA type.

About this clonotype: Its antigen is unknown.

TCRdb analysed the reads with MiXCR anew, one entry per CDR3 protein. The sample shows about 920,000 distinct CDR3 sequences, 30% to 40% of them seen only once. CDR3 size: 16 residues. Germline CDR1 and CDR2: SNHLY and FYNNEI. Between the trimmed V and J ends, which lost 3 bases and 4 bases, there was a span of 16 bases. Overall study findings and caveats: The ex vivo response was dominated by HLA-C-restricted CMV-specific TCR beta clonotypes.

This material consisted of cultured CD8+ T cells from PBMCs, taken from culture after CMV antigen stimulation. The receptor's source is a human donor in good health (CMV status not recorded). Some clones in this sample may be carry-over from other donors' samples. This chain uses TRBV2 with TRBJ2-1; a weak D match, TRBD2 (5 bases). In nucleotides, the CDR3 is TGTGCCAGCAGTGAGGGCCGGGGAGCCCGATACAATGAGCAGTTCTTC. Its translation: CASSEGRGARYNEQFF. Combining the CDR3 with reference TRBV2 and TRBJ2-1 gives the whole variable domain EPEVTQTPSHQVTQMGQEVILRCVPISNHLYFYWYRQILGQKVEFLVSFYNNEISEKSEIFDDQFSVERPDGSNFTLKIRSTKLEDSAMYFCASSEGRGARYNEQFFGPGTRLTVL.